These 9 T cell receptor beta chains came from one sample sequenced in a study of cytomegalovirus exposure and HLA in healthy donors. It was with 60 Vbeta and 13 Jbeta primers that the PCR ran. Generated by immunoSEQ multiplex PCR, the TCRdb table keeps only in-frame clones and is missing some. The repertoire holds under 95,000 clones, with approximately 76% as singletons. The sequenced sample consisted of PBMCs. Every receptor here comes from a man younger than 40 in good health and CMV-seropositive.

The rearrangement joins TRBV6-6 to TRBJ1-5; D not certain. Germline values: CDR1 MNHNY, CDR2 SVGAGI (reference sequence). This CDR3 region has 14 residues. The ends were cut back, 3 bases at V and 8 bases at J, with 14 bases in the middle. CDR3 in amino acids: CASSYRESGEPQHF. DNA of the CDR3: TGTGCCAGCAGTTATAGAGAATCGGGTGAGCCCCAGCATTTT.

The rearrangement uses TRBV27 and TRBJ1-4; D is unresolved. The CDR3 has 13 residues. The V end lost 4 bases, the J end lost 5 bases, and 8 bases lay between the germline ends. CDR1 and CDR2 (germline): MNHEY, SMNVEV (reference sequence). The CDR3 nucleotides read TGTGCCAGCAGTTACCGGGAGAATGAAAAACTGTTTTTT. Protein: CASSYRENEKLFF. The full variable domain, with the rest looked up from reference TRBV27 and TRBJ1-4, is EAQVTQNPRYLITVTGKKLTVTCSQNMNHEYMSWYRQDPGLGLRQIYYSMNVEVTDKGDVPEGYKVSRKEKRNFPLILESPSPNQTSLYFCASSYRENEKLFFGSGTQLSVL.

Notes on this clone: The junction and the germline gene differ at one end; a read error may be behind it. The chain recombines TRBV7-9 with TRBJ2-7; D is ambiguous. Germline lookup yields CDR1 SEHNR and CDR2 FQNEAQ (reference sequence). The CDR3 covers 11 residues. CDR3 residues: CSSSFHYEQYF. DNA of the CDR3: TGTTCCAGCAGCTTTCACTACGAGCAGTACTTC.

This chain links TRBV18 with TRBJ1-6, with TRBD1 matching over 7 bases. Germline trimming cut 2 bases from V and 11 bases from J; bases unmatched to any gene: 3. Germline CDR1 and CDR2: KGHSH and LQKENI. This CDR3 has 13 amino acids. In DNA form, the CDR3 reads TGTGCCAGCTCACCATCAGGGGGAGCACCCCTCCACTTT. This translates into CASSPSGGAPLHF.

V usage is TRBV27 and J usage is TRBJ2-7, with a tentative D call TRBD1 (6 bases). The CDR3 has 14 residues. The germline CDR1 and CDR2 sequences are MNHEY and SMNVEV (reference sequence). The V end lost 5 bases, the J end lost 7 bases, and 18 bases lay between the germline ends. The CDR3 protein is CASSARSQGLEQYF. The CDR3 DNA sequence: TGTGCCAGCAGTGCCCGGAGCCAGGGGTTGGAGCAGTACTTC.

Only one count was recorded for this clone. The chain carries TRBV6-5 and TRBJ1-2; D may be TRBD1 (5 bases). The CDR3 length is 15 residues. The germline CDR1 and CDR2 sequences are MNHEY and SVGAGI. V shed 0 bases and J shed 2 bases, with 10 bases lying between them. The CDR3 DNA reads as TGTGCCAGCAGTTACTCCCAAGACAGCAACTATGGCTACACCTTC. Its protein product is CASSYSQDSNYGYTF.

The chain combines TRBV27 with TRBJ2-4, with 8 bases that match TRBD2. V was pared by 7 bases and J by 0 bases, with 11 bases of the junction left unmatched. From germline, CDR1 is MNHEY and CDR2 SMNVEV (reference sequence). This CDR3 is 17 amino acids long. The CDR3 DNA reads TGTGCCAGCACCCCGGGAGCGGGAGTGGGAGCCAAAAACATTCAGTACTTC. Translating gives CASTPGAGVGAKNIQYF.

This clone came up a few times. Here the CDR3 reads CASSLDSLAGRNEQFF. CDR3 DNA sequence: TGTGCCAGCAGCTTAGATTCCCTAGCGGGGCGGAATGAGCAGTTCTTC. This rearrangement joins TRBV11-3 to TRBJ2-1, with TRBD2 matching over 9 bases. Unmatched junction bases numbered 7, after V lost 0 bases and J lost 7 bases. The CDR3 has 16 amino acids. From germline, CDR1 is SGHNT and CDR2 YENEEA.

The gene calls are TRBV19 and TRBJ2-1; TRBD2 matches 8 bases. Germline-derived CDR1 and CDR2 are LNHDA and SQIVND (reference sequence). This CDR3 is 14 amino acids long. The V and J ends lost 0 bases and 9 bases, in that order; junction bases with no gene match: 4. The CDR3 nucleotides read TGTGCCAGTAGTATAGATCGGGGGGGGCCTGAGCAGTTCTTC. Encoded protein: CASSIDRGGPEQFF.